Sequencing of this TCR beta chain was carried out in a study of OX40 agonist ivuxolimab in advanced cancers. Whole-study results and caveats: The CD4+ and CD8+ T cells in the blood had expanded clonally by week 6 at 0.1 to 3.0 mg/kg.

V shed 1 base and J 0 bases; nucleotides not matched to a gene: 5. Germline V gene data show CDR1 as KGHSH and CDR2 as LQKENI. The length of the CDR3 is 16 residues. Assay: immunoSEQ multiplex PCR; the TCRdb copy retains only in-frame clones and omits some. The profile covers 50,000 to 65,000 clones, with 75% to 90% appearing a single time and around 0.6% taken by the ten largest. On this clone itself: No antigen is known for it.

The source material was CD4+ or CD8+ T cells sorted from blood, sampled in a trial of the OX40 agonist ivuxolimab. The sequence came from an adult with an advanced solid tumor such as melanoma, head and neck, liver or kidney cancer. This rearrangement joins TRBV18 to TRBJ1-1, with 7 bases aligning to TRBD1. In nucleotides, the CDR3 is TGTGCCAGCTCACCACTAATACAGGGGATGAACACTGAAGCTTTCTTT. Its protein is CASSPLIQGMNTEAFF. Full variable domain (rest looked up from reference TRBV18 and TRBJ1-1): NAGVMQNPRHLVRRRGQEARLRCSPMKGHSHVYWYRQLPEEGLKFMVYLQKENIIDESGMPKERFSAEFPKEGPSILRIQQVVRGDSAAYFCASSPLIQGMNTEAFFGQGTRLTVV.